This T cell receptor beta chain comes out of a study of blood T cells in healthy people across ages. Of note for this clonotype: Its antigen is as yet unknown.

Study-wide findings and caveats: No one knew whether donors had CMV, which possibly confounded expanded clonotype changes.

A second PCR, run for about 7 to 11 cycles, used a sample-barcoded 5' primer plus a J-beta primer mix. A tag from a template-switch adaptor with 12 random nucleotides marked each cDNA molecule. TCRdb re-analysed the 5' RACE reads in MiXCR, keeping a single row per CDR3 protein. The sample shows over a million distinct CDR3 sequences, 40% to 50% of them seen only once. Per-sample PBMC isolation yielded at least 7 million cells. This CDR3 spans 14 amino acids. Germline CDR1 reads MNHNS; CDR2 reads SASEGT. The V and J ends lost 5 bases and 4 bases, in that order; junction bases with no gene match: 5. V usage is TRBV6-1 and J usage is TRBJ2-1; 7 positions agree with TRBD1. The sample comprised blood. The source is a woman aged 55-69 years in good health. The DNA for the CDR3 is TGTGCCAGCAGTAAAGGGGGCAGTTACAATGAGCAGTTCTTC. Protein sequence: CASSKGGSYNEQFF.